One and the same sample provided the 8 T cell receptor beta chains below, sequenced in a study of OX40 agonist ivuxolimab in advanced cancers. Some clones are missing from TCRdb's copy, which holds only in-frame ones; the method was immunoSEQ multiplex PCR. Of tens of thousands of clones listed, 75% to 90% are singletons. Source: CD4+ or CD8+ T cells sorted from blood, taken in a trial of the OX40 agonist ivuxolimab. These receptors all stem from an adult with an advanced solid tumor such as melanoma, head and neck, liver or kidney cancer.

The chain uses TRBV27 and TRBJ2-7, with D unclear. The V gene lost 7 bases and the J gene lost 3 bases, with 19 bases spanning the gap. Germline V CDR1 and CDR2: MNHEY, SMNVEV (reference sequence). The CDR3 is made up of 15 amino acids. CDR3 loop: CASILPMDEFYEQYF. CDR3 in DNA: TGTGCCAGCATCCTCCCCATGGATGAATTCTACGAGCAGTACTTC.

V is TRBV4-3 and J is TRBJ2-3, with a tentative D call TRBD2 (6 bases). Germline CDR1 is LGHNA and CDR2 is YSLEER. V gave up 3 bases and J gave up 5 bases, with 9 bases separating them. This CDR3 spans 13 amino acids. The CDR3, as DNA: TGCGCCAGCAGCCAGCAGGAGGGAGATACGCAGTATTTT. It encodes CASSQQEGDTQYF.

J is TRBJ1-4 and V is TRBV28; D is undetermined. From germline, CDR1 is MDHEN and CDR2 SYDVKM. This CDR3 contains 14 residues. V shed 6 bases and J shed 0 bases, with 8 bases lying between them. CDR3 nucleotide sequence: TGTGCCAGCAGCCCCACTGCAACTAATGAAAAACTGTTTTTT. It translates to CASSPTATNEKLFF.

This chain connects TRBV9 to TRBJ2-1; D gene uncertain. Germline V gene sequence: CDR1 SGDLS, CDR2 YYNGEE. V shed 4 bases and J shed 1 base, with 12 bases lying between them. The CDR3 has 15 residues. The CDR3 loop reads CASSPSQSSYNEQFF. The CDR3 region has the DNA TGTGCCAGCAGCCCCAGCCAGTCTTCCTACAATGAGCAGTTCTTC. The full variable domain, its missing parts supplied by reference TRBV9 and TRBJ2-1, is DSGVTQTPKHLITATGQRVTLRCSPRSGDLSVYWYQQSLDQGLQFLIQYYNGEERAKGNILERFSAQQFPDLHSELNLSSLELGDSALYFCASSPSQSSYNEQFFGPGTRLTVL.

CDR3 sequence reads: CANPRGETYNEQFF. The CDR3 DNA sequence: TGTGCCAACCCTAGAGGGGAAACCTACAATGAGCAGTTCTTC. This rearrangement joins TRBV11-3 to TRBJ2-1, with D tentatively TRBD1 or TRBD2 (5 bases each). Germline V gives CDR1 SGHNT, CDR2 YENEEA. V lost 10 bases and J lost 2, with 15 bases in between. CDR3 length: 14 amino acids.

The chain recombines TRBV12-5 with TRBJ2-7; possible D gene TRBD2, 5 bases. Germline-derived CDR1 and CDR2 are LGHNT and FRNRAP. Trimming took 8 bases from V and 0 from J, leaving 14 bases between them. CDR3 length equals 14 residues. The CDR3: CASRTSGSSYEQYF. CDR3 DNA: TGTGCTAGTAGGACCTCGGGGAGCTCCTACGAGCAGTACTTC. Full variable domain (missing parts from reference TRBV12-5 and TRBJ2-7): DARVTQTPRHKVTEMGQEVTMRCQPILGHNTVFWYRQTMMQGLELLAYFRNRAPLDDSGMPKDRFSAEMPDATLATLKIQPSEPRDSAVYFCASRTSGSSYEQYFGPGTRLTVT.

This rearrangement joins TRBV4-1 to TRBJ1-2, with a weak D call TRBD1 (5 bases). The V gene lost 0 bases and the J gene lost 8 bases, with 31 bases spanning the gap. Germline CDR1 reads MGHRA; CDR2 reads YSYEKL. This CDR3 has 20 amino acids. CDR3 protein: CASSQDRSGSQGPRYGGYTF. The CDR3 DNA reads TGCGCCAGCAGCCAAGATCGGAGTGGGAGTCAGGGCCCGCGCTATGGGGGCTACACCTTC.

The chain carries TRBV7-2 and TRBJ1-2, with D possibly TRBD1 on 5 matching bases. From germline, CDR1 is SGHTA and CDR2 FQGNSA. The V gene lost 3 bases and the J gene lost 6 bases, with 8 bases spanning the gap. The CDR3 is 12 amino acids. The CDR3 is CASSLAGHGYTF. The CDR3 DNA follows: TGTGCCAGCAGCTTGGCGGGGCATGGCTACACCTTC.